This T cell receptor beta chain comes out of a study of human T cells and chemical hapten exposure. Study details: Minor volume differences among pooled libraries chiefly drove per-sample TCR yield variation. Study-level points and caveats: Sensitizing with DPC caused no change in TCRs above 1 in 1000 frequency.

As regards this clonotype: Its antigen is currently unknown.

With 7 bases removed from V and 5 bases from J, the gap between germline ends came to 20 bases. This CDR3 region has 15 residues. CDR1 and CDR2 from the germline V gene are MDHEN and SYDVKM. Sample time point: healthy volunteer bleed at 2 weeks. Total RNA was isolated from unfractionated whole blood. Individual cDNA molecules each carried unique molecular identifiers attached by the library. As handled by the study authors: Per sample, the median was 95,638 TCRs, with values from 23,224 to 690,600. Using its own MiXCR run on the RACE reads, TCRdb lists one record per CDR3 protein. The V and J calls and clone size come from TCRdb's table, not from the authors' own analysis. The table records tens of thousands of distinct CDR3 sequences, around 9% of them present only once.

The chain is built from TRBV28 and TRBJ1-2; D is unclear. The sequenced sample was whole blood. The clonotype originates from a female donor in good health. Some clones in this sample may be carry-over from other donors' samples. The CDR3 nucleotides read TGTGCCAGCACCAATGATGCGGTTCTTGTTTATGGCTACACCTTC. Protein product: CASTNDAVLVYGYTF.